A single T cell receptor beta chain is shown here with its context. Its target is unknown. Using immunoSEQ multiplex PCR, the repertoire was profiled, and TCRdb retains in-frame clones only, with some absent. This sample yields 60,000 to 75,000 clones, of which approximately 91% are seen a single time; more than 5% belongs to the top ten. The germline CDR1 and CDR2 sequences are KGHSH and LQKENI. V was cut by 5 bases and J by 0 bases, with 7 bases left in between. This CDR3 region has 13 residues. These data originate in a study of OX40 agonist ivuxolimab in advanced cancers. General study points: Within 6 weeks, CD4+ and CD8+ blood T cells expanded clonally at 0.1 to 3.0 mg/kg. Among patients with partial responses at 0.1-3.0 mg/kg, clonal expansion was among the lowest.

This sample comprised CD4+ or CD8+ T cells sorted from blood, obtained in a trial of the OX40 agonist ivuxolimab. The clonotype originates from an adult with an advanced solid tumor such as melanoma, head and neck, liver or kidney cancer. The rearrangement links TRBV18 to TRBJ1-1; no definite D call. In DNA, the CDR3 is TGTGCCAGCTCAGCAGACATGAACACTGAAGCTTTCTTT. As protein: CASSADMNTEAFF.